Each of the 5 T cell receptor beta chains below was sequenced from the same sample in a study of blood T cells in healthy people across ages. A second PCR, run for roughly 7 to 11 cycles, used a sample-barcoded 5' primer plus a J-beta primer mix. TCRdb analysed the 5' RACE reads with MiXCR anew, one entry per CDR3 protein. The profile covers about 830,000 distinct CDR3 sequences, with around 62% appearing a single time and around 30% taken by the ten largest. Sequencing was done on a sample of blood. All receptors derive from a man aged 30-40 years in good health.

This chain uses TRBV20-1 with TRBJ2-5; tentative D call: TRBD2 (5 bases). Germline assignment: CDR1 DFQATT and CDR2 SNEGSKA (reference sequence). V was clipped by 6 bases and J by 2 bases, with 16 bases between them. The CDR3 is made up of 14 amino acids. The CDR3, as DNA: TGCAGTGCCGACGGTGGCCGGGGACAAGAGACCCAGTACTTC. Translation: CSADGGRGQETQYF.

Remarks on this clonotype: Being one base from a much bigger clone, this may be a read error. V usage is TRBV25-1 and J usage is TRBJ2-5; 7 bases fit TRBD1. Trimming removed 4 bases from V and 11 bases from J; junction bases left unmatched: 13. Germline CDR1 reads MGHDK; CDR2 reads SYGVNS. CDR3 length: 14 amino acids. DNA for the CDR3: TGTGCCAGCAGTGTGGGGACAGTCTACAATGGGCAGTACTTC. Protein sequence: CASSVGTVYNGQYF.

The chain combines TRBV5-1 with TRBJ2-5; 12 positions match TRBD2. CDR1 is SGHRS and CDR2 is YFSETQ in the germline V gene. The trim removed 3 bases at V and 5 bases at J, leaving 5 bases unmatched. This CDR3 region has 15 residues. The CDR3 DNA reads TGCGCCAGCAGCTCCACCGGGACTAGCGGGGAGACCCAGTACTTC. It translates to CASSSTGTSGETQYF.

The chain has TRBV11-2 and TRBJ2-2; the match to TRBD1 covers 10 bases. Germline trimming cut 7 bases from V and 4 bases from J; bases unmatched to any gene: 12. Germline CDR1 SGHAT, CDR2 FQNNGV. The CDR3 covers 17 residues. Here the CDR3 reads CASTPRTGGGITGELFF. The CDR3, as DNA: TGTGCCAGCACCCCTCGGACAGGGGGAGGTATCACCGGGGAGCTGTTTTTT.

This clonotype appeared a few times. CDR3 nucleotide sequence: TGTGCCAGCAGCTTAACTCACAGGGGAGAGGGCTACACCTTC. Translating it yields CASSLTHRGEGYTF. The chain couples TRBV7-3 to TRBJ1-2; 7 bases are a match to TRBD1. J was trimmed by 8 bases and V by 0 bases; bases with no gene match: 6. The CDR3 length is 14 residues. Germline V CDR1 and CDR2: SGHTA, FQGTGA. Full variable domain (missing parts from reference TRBV7-3 and TRBJ1-2): GAGVSQTPSNKVTEKGKYVELRCDPISGHTALYWYRQSLGQGPEFLIYFQGTGAADDSGLPNDRFFAVRPEGSVSTLKIQRTERGDSAVYLCASSLTHRGEGYTFGSGTRLTVV.